This TCR beta chain was documented in a study of T-cell memory formation after mild COVID-19. Study outcomes and limitations: Second-wave clones that peaked on day 37 lacked confirmed SARS-CoV-2 specificity. Memory cells collected pre-infection included some clones that later responded, suggesting cross-reactive memory joined. Day 15 to 85 contracting clones showed balanced CD4/CD8; later expanders leaned CD4+.

Trimming removed 3 bases from V and 4 bases from J, with 14 bases in between. This CDR3 region has 15 residues. Per the germline V gene, CDR1 is SGHRS and CDR2 is YFSETQ. TCRdb independently ran MiXCR on the 5' RACE reads; one entry per CDR3 protein. This sample carries approximately 200,000 distinct CDR3 sequences, 16% of them seen once, and the ten largest clones take approximately 2.1%. In the case of this clonotype: What it binds is unknown.

This TCR was sampled from an adult woman who had mild COVID-19 (a few samples of this study predate the infection). Cell type and time point are not known. The genes are TRBV5-1 and TRBJ1-5, with D unresolved. Sequencing used PBMCs or a T cell subset sorted from them (not recorded which). As DNA, the CDR3 is TGCGCCAGCAGCTCCACCGGGGATTGGAATCAGCCCCAGCATTTT. This sequence encodes CASSSTGDWNQPQHF.